These T cell receptor beta chains were read from a single sample in a study of CD8 T cells in Susac syndrome. MiXCR was run by TCRdb on the immunoSEQ multiplex PCR reads, yielding one entry per CDR3 protein. The sample carries about 140,000 distinct CDR3 sequences, just under 95% recorded once. Material for sequencing was CD4+ T cells from PBMCs. These receptors were taken from a human donor with Susac syndrome. Both conserved end residues are part of each CDR3. The D gene is left open where the match is weak. Size values are once, few and many counts, or a class for expanded clones, and some rows have none.

J gene,D gene,V gene,clone size,CDR3 protein,CDR3 DNA
TRBJ1-6,TRBD1,TRBV27,.,CASLDRGLRSPLHF,TGTGCCAGCTTGGACAGGGGGCTAAGATCACCCCTCCACTTT
TRBJ1-1,.,TRBV19,.,CASLAGNTEAFF,TGTGCCAGTCTAGCTGGGAACACTGAAGCTTTCTTT
TRBJ1-6,TRBD1,TRBV12-3/TRBV12-4,once,CASSLGQGAASPLHF,TGTGCCAGCAGTCTGGGACAGGGGGCCGCTTCACCCCTCCACTTT
TRBJ2-5,.,TRBV2,.,CASRIPGAQETQYF,TGTGCCAGCAGGATCCCGGGGGCGCAAGAGACCCAGTACTTC
TRBJ2-1,.,TRBV11-1,.,CASSVGSYNEQFF,TGTGCCAGCAGCGTCGGTAGTTACAATGAGCAGTTCTTC
TRBJ2-7,.,TRBV7-9,.,CASSLAALADINYEQYF,TGTGCCAGCAGCTTAGCGGCGCTAGCAGATATAAACTACGAGCAGTACTTC
TRBJ1-2,.,TRBV6-6,.,CASSYAQAPNYGYTF,TGTGCCAGCAGTTACGCGCAGGCGCCGAACTATGGCTACACCTTC
TRBJ1-2,.,TRBV30,once,CAWSVSQVYGYTF,TGTGCCTGGAGTGTATCGCAGGTTTATGGCTACACCTTC
TRBJ1-1,.,TRBV5-1,.,CASSPGHQNTEAFF,TGCGCCAGCAGCCCGGGACATCAGAACACTGAAGCTTTCTTT
TRBJ1-2,TRBD1,TRBV25-1,.,CASSATGMGYGYTF,TGTGCCAGCAGTGCGACAGGGATGGGCTATGGCTACACCTTC
TRBJ1-6,TRBD1,TRBV7-3,.,CASSLYGQGSNSPLHF,TGTGCCAGCAGCTTATATGGACAGGGTAGCAATTCACCCCTCCACTTT
TRBJ2-5,TRBD1,TRBV4-1,.,CASSQRTGRETQYF,TGCGCCAGCAGCCAGAGGACAGGGCGAGAGACCCAGTACTTC
TRBJ2-3,.,TRBV18,.,CASSPGIYSTDTQYF,TGTGCCAGCTCACCAGGGATCTATAGCACAGATACGCAGTATTTT
TRBJ2-1,.,TRBV5-1,few,CASSLGTHNEQFF,TGCGCCAGCAGCTTGGGCACACACAATGAGCAGTTCTTC
TRBJ2-5,.,TRBV21-1,.,CASSFKLGLAALETQYF,TGTGCCAGCAGCTTTAAGCTTGGACTAGCTGCGTTAGAGACCCAGTACTTC
TRBJ1-3,.,TRBV12-3/TRBV12-4,.,CASSLTGGNTIYF,TGTGCCAGCAGTTTGACGGGTGGAAACACCATATATTTT
TRBJ1-2,.,TRBV4-1,.,CASSQVASGKGGGYTF,TGCGCCAGCAGCCAAGTAGCATCAGGGAAAGGGGGTGGCTACACCTTC
TRBJ2-1,TRBD2,TRBV20-1,.,CSAPLAGDYNEQFF,TGCAGTGCGCCTCTAGCGGGGGACTACAATGAGCAGTTCTTC
TRBJ2-1,.,TRBV28,.,CASSLSWNEQFF,TGTGCCAGCAGTTTATCCTGGAATGAGCAGTTCTTC
TRBJ1-1,.,TRBV7-8,once,CASSLGTGSTEAFF,TGTGCCAGCAGCTTAGGTACAGGGAGCACTGAAGCTTTCTTT
TRBJ2-1,TRBD2,TRBV9,.,CASSILADPYNEQFF,TGTGCCAGCAGCATCCTAGCGGACCCCTACAATGAGCAGTTCTTC
TRBJ1-2,.,TRBV12-3/TRBV12-4,.,CASRLASNYGYTF,TGTGCCAGCAGATTGGCATCTAACTATGGCTACACCTTC
TRBJ2-3,.,TRBV30,.,CAWSVLASTDTQYF,TGTGCCTGGAGTGTCCTGGCTAGCACAGATACGCAGTATTTT
TRBJ2-7,.,TRBV7-2,.,CASNEDSSYEQYF,TGTGCCAGCAACGAGGACAGCTCCTACGAGCAGTACTTC
TRBJ1-4,.,TRBV12-3/TRBV12-4,.,CASSFRLIEKLFF,TGTGCCAGCAGTTTCCGGTTAATTGAAAAACTGTTTTTT
TRBJ1-4,.,TRBV5-6,once,CASSLRATSGEKLFF,TGTGCCAGCAGCTTAAGGGCCACTAGCGGTGAAAAACTGTTTTTT
TRBJ2-4,.,TRBV4-1,few,CASSQDYARVAKNIQYF,TGCGCCAGCAGCCAAGATTATGCGAGGGTAGCCAAAAACATTCAGTACTTC
TRBJ2-2,.,TRBV30,.,CAWSAYRVTGELFF,TGTGCCTGGAGTGCCTACAGAGTAACCGGGGAGCTGTTTTTT
TRBJ2-2,TRBD2,TRBV24-1,.,CATSDRSGSGTGELFF,TGTGCCACCAGTGACCGTAGCGGGAGTGGTACCGGGGAGCTGTTTTTT
TRBJ2-7,TRBD2,TRBV29-1,.,CSVVLRGRAYEQYF,TGCAGCGTTGTGCTCCGGGGGAGGGCGTACGAGCAGTACTTC
TRBJ2-3,.,TRBV2,.,CASSEAGTDTQYF,TGTGCCAGCAGTGAAGCGGGCACAGATACGCAGTATTTT
TRBJ2-5,TRBD1,TRBV2,.,CASSQGTVLGETQYF,TGTGCCAGCAGCCAGGGGACAGTTCTGGGGGAGACCCAGTACTTC
TRBJ1-6,.,TRBV19,.,CASSIGEGIGGNSPLHF,TGTGCCAGTAGTATTGGCGAAGGGATTGGGGGTAATTCACCCCTCCACTTT
TRBJ2-3,TRBD2,TRBV5-4,.,CASSSKRGDDTQYF,TGTGCCAGCAGCAGTAAGCGGGGGGATGATACGCAGTATTTT
TRBJ2-3,.,TRBV24-1,.,CATSDLRGDTQYF,TGTGCCACCAGTGATTTGAGGGGGGATACGCAGTATTTT
TRBJ2-2,.,TRBV6-5,.,CASKLTGELFF,TGTGCCAGCAAACTCACCGGGGAGCTGTTTTTT
TRBJ2-7,TRBD1,TRBV12-3/TRBV12-4,.,CASTRQGATSYEQYF,TGTGCCAGCACCCGACAGGGGGCTACTAGCTACGAGCAGTACTTC
TRBJ2-3,.,TRBV20-1,.,CSASGGATDTQYF,TGCAGTGCGTCCGGGGGTGCCACAGATACGCAGTATTTT
TRBJ1-1,.,TRBV3-1,once,CASSDGGFGTEAFF,TGTGCCAGCAGCGATGGGGGATTCGGCACTGAAGCTTTCTTT
TRBJ2-3,.,TRBV3-1,once,CASSQRTEDTQYF,TGTGCCAGCAGTCAGCGAACGGAAGATACGCAGTATTTT
TRBJ1-2,.,TRBV30,.,CAWSAPQRANYGYTF,TGTGCCTGGAGTGCCCCGCAAAGAGCTAACTATGGCTACACCTTC
TRBJ1-1,TRBD1,TRBV4-2,.,CASSQEVDRAREAFF,TGTGCCAGCAGCCAAGAGGTAGACAGGGCACGCGAAGCTTTCTTT
TRBJ1-2,TRBD1,TRBV12-3/TRBV12-4,.,CASSSRQGTHYGYTF,TGTGCCAGCAGTTCCCGACAGGGAACCCACTATGGCTACACCTTC
TRBJ1-2,TRBD1,TRBV20-1,.,CSARRDSSYGYTF,TGCAGTGCTAGGAGGGACAGCTCCTATGGCTACACCTTC